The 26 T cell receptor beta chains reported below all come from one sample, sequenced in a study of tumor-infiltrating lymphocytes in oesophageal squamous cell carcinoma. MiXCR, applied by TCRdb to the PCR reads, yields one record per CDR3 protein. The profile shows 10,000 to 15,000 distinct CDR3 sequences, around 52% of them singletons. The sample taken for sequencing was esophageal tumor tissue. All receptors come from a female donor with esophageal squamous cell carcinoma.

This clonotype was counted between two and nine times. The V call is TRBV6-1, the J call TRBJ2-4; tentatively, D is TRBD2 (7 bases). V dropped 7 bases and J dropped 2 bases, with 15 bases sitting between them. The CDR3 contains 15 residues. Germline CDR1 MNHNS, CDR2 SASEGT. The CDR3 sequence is CASMLQGGSKNIQYF. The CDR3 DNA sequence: TGTGCCAGCATGCTACAGGGAGGGTCCAAAAACATTCAGTACTTC.

CDR3 DNA sequence: TGTGCCAGCAGCCTCCTTGGTAAGCAGTACTTC. This translates into CASSLLGKQYF. This chain joins TRBV7-4 and TRBJ2-1, with D unclear. Near its end, the DNA agrees better with TRBJ2-7, so the J call may be wrong. This CDR3 comprises 11 residues. The germline CDR1 and CDR2 sequences are SGHVT and SQSDAQ.

DNA for the CDR3: TGTGCCAGCAGCTTAGCTACGGGGACTAGTATTTACGAGCAGTACTTC. Translating it yields CASSLATGTSIYEQYF. The chain joins TRBV7-2 to TRBJ2-5, with TRBD2 matching over 8 bases. Gene TRBJ2-7 matches the end of the DNA better, so the J call may be wrong. There are 16 residues in the CDR3. The germline V gene encodes CDR1 SGHTA and CDR2 FQGNSA.

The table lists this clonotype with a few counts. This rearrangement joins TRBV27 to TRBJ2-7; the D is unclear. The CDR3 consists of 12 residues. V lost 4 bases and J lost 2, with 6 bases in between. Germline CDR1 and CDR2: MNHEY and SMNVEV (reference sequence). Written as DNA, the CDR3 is TGTGCCAGCAGTTCCCACACCTACGAGCAGTACTTC. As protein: CASSSHTYEQYF.

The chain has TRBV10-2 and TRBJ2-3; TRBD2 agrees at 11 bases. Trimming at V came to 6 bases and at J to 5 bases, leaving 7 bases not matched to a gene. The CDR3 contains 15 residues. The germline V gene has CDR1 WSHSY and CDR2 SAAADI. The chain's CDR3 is CASRRTSGLGDTQYF. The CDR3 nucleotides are TGCGCCAGCAGAAGGACTAGCGGGCTCGGAGATACGCAGTATTTT.

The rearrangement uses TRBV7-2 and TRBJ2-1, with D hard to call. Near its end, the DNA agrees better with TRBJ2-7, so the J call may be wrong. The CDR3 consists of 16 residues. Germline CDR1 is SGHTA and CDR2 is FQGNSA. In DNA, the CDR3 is TGTGCCAGCAGCCCCTTCCCACTGTGCTCCTACAATGAGCAGTACTTC. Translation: CASSPFPLCSYNEQYF.

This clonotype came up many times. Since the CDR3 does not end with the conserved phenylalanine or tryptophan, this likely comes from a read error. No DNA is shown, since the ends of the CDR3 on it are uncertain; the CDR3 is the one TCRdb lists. The CDR3 loop is CASSEVSNLYGYTFGS. The chain employs TRBV6-1 and TRBJ2-7. The CDR3 sequence runs 16 residues, both termini included. Germline V gene lookup returns CDR1 MNHNS and CDR2 SASEGT.

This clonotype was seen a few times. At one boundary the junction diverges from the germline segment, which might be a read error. CDR3 residues: CASSFYRGTVNF. The CDR3 region has the DNA TGTGCCAGCAGCTTTTATCGAGGGACGGTTAACTTC. The genes are TRBV7-2 and TRBJ2-7; TRBD1 or TRBD2 may be the D gene (5 bases each). CDR1 is SGHTA and CDR2 is FQGNSA in the germline V gene. The CDR3 sequence is 12 residues long.

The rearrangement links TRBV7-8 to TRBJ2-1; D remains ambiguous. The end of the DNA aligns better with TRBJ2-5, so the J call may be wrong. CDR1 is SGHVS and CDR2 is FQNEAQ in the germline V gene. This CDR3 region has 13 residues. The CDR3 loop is CASSLGIQETQYF. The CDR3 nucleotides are TGTGCCAGCAGCTTGGGAATTCAAGAGACCCAGTACTTC.

Here the CDR3 DNA reads TGTGCCACTCAGGTTTCCGGCGAGCAGTTCTTT. Its translation is CATQVSGEQFF. The chain couples TRBV7-6 to TRBJ1-1; D is undetermined. Looked up from germline, CDR1 is SGHVS and CDR2 is FNYEAQ. Trimming left V 10 bases short and J 14 bases short, with 20 bases between. The length of the CDR3 is 11 residues. Full variable domain (rest looked up from reference TRBV7-6 and TRBJ1-1): GAGVSQSPRYKVTKRGQDVALRCDPISGHVSLYWYRQALGQGPEFLTYFNYEAQQDKSGLPNDRFSAERPEGSISTLTIQRTEQRDSAMYRCATQVSGEQFFGQGTRLTVV.

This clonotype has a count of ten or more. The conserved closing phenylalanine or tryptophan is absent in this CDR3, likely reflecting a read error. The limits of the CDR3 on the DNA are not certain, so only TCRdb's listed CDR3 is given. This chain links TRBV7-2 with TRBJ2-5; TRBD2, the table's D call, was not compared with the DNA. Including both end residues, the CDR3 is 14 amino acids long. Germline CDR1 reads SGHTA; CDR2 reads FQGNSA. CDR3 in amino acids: CASSPGLAPLHFGN.

CDR3 bases: TGTGCCAGCAGTTTAAGTCAACTGGGGCAGCCCCAGCATTTT. Translation gives CASSLSQLGQPQHF. The V gene is TRBV28, the J gene TRBJ1-5; D is undetermined. V lost 2 bases and J lost 7, with 12 bases in between. The CDR3 is 14 amino acids. Germline values: CDR1 MDHEN, CDR2 SYDVKM.

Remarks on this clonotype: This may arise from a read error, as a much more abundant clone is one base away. The CDR3: CASTGGIVAPGEQFF. The CDR3 DNA reads TGTGCCAGCACCGGTGGTATAGTAGCCCCAGGCGAGCAGTTCTTC. The genes are TRBV2 and TRBJ2-5; D is unclear. The DNA end lines up better with TRBJ2-1; the J call may be wrong. The germline V gene has CDR1 SNHLY and CDR2 FYNNEI. This CDR3 is 15 amino acids long.

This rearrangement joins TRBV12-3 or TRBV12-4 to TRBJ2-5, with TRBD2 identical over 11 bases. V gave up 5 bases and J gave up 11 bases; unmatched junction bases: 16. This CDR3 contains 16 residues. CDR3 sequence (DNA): TGTGCCAGCAGTCCAACTAGCGGGAGTCGAATTAGGGAGCAGTACTTC. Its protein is CASSPTSGSRIREQYF.

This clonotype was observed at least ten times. CDR3 sequence (DNA): TGTGCCAGCAGCTCCGCAGGGGCGGATACGCAGTATTTT. Translating gives CASSSAGADTQYF. The chain joins TRBV11-2 to TRBJ2-3; tentative D call: TRBD1 (6 bases). V was pared by 4 bases and J by 6 bases, with 11 bases between. CDR3 size: 13 residues. In germline, CDR1 is SGHAT, CDR2 FQNNGV.

The CDR3 region has the DNA TGTGCCAGCAGCTCACCCCTTCTTCTAGGCGGGGGCGACTCCTACAATGAGCAGTTCTTC. Translation: CASSSPLLLGGGDSYNEQFF. The V and J genes are TRBV7-8 and TRBJ1-2, with a tentative D call TRBD2 (7 bases). TRBJ2-1 matches the DNA end more closely, so the J call is doubtful. Germline CDR1 and CDR2: SGHVS and FQNEAQ. The CDR3 is 20 residues long.

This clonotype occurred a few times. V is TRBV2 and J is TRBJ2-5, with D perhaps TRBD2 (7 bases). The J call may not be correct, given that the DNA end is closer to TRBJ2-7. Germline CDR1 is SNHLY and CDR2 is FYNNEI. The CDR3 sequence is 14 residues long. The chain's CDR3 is CATNRDGGPYEQYF. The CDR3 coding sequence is TGTGCCACCAACCGGGACGGGGGGCCCTACGAGCAGTACTTC.

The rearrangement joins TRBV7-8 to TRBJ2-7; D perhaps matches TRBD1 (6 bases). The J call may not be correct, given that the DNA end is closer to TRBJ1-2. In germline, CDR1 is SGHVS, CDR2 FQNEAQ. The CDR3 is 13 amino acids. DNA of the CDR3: TGTGCCAGCAGTTCAGGGGACCCCTATGGCTACACCTTC. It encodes CASSSGDPYGYTF.

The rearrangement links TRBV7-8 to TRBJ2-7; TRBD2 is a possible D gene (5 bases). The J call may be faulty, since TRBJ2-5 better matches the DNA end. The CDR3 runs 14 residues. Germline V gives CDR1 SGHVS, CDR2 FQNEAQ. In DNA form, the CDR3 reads TGTGCCAGCAGCTTCCGGGAAAACCAAGAGACCCAGTACTTC. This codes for CASSFRENQETQYF.

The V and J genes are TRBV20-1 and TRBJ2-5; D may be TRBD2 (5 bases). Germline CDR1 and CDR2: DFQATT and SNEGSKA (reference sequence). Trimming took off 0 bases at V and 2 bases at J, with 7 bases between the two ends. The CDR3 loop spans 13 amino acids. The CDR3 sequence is CSARDWTQETQYF. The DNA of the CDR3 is TGCAGTGCTAGAGATTGGACTCAAGAGACCCAGTACTTC.

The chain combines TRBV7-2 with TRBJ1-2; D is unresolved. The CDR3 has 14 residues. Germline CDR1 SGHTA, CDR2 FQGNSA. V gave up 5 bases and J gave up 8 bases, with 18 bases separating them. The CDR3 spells CASSLEQLTGGYTF. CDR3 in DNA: TGTGCCAGCAGCCTTGAGCAACTCACGGGGGGCTACACCTTC.

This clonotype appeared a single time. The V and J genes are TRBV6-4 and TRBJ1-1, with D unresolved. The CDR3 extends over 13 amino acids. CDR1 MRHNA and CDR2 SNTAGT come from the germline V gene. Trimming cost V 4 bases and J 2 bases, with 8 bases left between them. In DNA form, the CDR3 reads TGTGCCAGCAGTGCCCAGATTAACACTGAAGCTTTCTTT. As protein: CASSAQINTEAFF.

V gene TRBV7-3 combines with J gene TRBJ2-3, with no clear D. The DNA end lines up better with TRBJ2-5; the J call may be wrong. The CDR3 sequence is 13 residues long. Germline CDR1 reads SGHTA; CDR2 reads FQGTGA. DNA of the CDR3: TGTGCCAGCAGTCCGACAAGGGAAGAGACCCAGTACTTC. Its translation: CASSPTREETQYF.

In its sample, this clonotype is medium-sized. The DNA for the CDR3 is TGTGCCAGCAGCTCCCCGGGGAACACTGAAGCTTTCTTT. It encodes CASSSPGNTEAFF. The rearrangement links TRBV7-8 to TRBJ1-1; the D is unclear. The ends were cut back, 4 bases at V and 1 base at J, with 7 bases in the middle. Germline loops: CDR1 SGHVS, CDR2 FQNEAQ. The length of the CDR3 is 13 residues.

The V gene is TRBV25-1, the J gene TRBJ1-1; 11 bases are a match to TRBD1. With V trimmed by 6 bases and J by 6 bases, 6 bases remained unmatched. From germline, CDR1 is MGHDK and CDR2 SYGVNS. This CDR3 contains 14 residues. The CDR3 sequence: CASSFPGQGAEAFF. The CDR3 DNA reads TGTGCCAGCAGCTTCCCGGGACAGGGGGCTGAAGCTTTCTTT.

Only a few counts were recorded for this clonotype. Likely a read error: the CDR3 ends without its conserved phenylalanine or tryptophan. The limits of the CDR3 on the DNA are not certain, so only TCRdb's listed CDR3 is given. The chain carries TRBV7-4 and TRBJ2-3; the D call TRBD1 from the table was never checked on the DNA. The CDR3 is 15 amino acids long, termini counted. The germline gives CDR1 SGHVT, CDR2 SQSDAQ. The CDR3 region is CASSGQGTAEQYFGP.